This passage covers 6 T cell receptor beta chains from one sample sequenced in a study of radiotherapy plus CTLA-4 blockade in lung cancer (dated by TCRdb to about 2018). The method behind the library was the immunoSEQ multiplex PCR assay. This is the immuneACCESS table as TCRdb keeps it, with only in-frame sequences that have V and J called. A part of the clones is gone; compared with another copy, unresolved V genes explain less than half, and the rest is unexplained. The sample includes about 30,000 clones, with about 80% observed a single time. The leading ten clones occupy roughly a sixth of the sample. Sequencing used peripheral blood, obtained from a patient treated with radiotherapy plus ipilimumab. These TCRs come from a human donor with non-small cell lung cancer that progressed on radiotherapy plus ipilimumab.

The genes are TRBV10-3 and TRBJ2-1; D not resolved. CDR3 length: 13 amino acids. Looked up from germline, CDR1 is ENHRY and CDR2 is SYGVKD. Trimming removed 7 bases from V and 6 bases from J, with 13 bases in between. CDR3 amino acids: CAIKSPTANEQFF. CDR3 nucleotides: TGTGCCATCAAATCCCCGACGGCCAATGAGCAGTTCTTC.

This chain links TRBV27 with TRBJ2-7; 8 positions agree with TRBD1. Germline values: CDR1 MNHEY, CDR2 SMNVEV (reference sequence). V dropped 5 bases and J dropped 3; count of bases not matched to a gene: 6. This CDR3 has 14 residues. CDR3 DNA sequence: TGTGCCAGCAGTGTACAGGGGGGATACTACGAGCAGTACTTC. This sequence encodes CASSVQGGYYEQYF.

This clone was detected only once. The chain carries TRBV28 and TRBJ2-7; the D call may be TRBD1 or TRBD2 (6 bases each). V dropped 5 bases and J dropped 5 bases, with 13 bases sitting between them. The CDR3 runs to 13 residues. Germline V lookup: CDR1 MDHEN, CDR2 SYDVKM. DNA for the CDR3: TGTGCCAGCAGTAAGGGGGGTTTCGACGAGCAGTACTTC. It encodes CASSKGGFDEQYF. Filled out from reference TRBV28 and TRBJ2-7, the complete variable domain reads DVKVTQSSRYLVKRTGEKVFLECVQDMDHENMFWYRQDPGLGLRLIYFSYDVKMKEKGDIPEGYSVSREKKERFSLILESASTNQTSMYLCASSKGGFDEQYFGPGTRLTVT.

The rearrangement links TRBV19 to TRBJ2-1; 7 bases map to TRBD2. V shed 4 bases, J shed 10 bases, and the junction held 7 bases outside the gene matches. This CDR3 has 13 amino acids. The germline gives CDR1 LNHDA, CDR2 SQIVND (reference sequence). The chain's CDR3 is CASSTFGLDEQFF. The CDR3, as DNA: TGTGCCAGTAGTACATTTGGACTAGACGAGCAGTTCTTC.

The chain recombines TRBV4-3 with TRBJ2-7; D unresolved. The ends were cut back, 0 bases at V and 5 bases at J, with 8 bases in the middle. CDR1 is LGHNA and CDR2 is YSLEER in the germline V gene. The length of the CDR3 is 13 residues. Here the CDR3 DNA reads TGCGCCAGCAGCCAAGATCTTTGGGACGAGCAGTACTTC. The encoded protein is CASSQDLWDEQYF.

The CDR3 loop is CASSLSAGGYNEQFF. CDR3 nucleotides: TGTGCCAGCAGTTTATCGGCGGGAGGGTACAATGAGCAGTTCTTC. The J gene is TRBJ2-1, the V gene TRBV27; 9 bases agree with TRBD2. The CDR3 runs to 15 residues. J gave up 4 bases and V 0 bases, and 1 base lay outside the gene matches. The germline V gene encodes CDR1 MNHEY and CDR2 SMNVEV (reference sequence).